This T cell receptor beta chain was identified during a study of T cell changes during pregnancy in multiple sclerosis. This CDR3 comprises 13 residues. Unmatched junction bases numbered 8, after V lost 4 bases and J lost 7 bases. Germline lookup yields CDR1 SQVTM and CDR2 ANQGSEA. This clone was recorded only once. Measured with immunoSEQ multiplex PCR; TCRdb has only the in-frame clones, and not every one. The table has around 110,000 clones, roughly 90% seen once; the top ten hold more than 1.5%. The specimen was peripheral blood, collected in the third trimester of pregnancy. The rearrangement links TRBV29-1 to TRBJ2-7; 9 bases are a match to TRBD2. This TCR came from a female donor with multiple sclerosis, enrolled in a pregnancy study. The CDR3 reads CSVVGTSRVEQYF. DNA of the CDR3: TGCAGCGTTGTGGGGACTAGCCGTGTAGAGCAGTACTTC.